This T cell receptor (beta chain) is from a study of monozygotic twins with inflammatory bowel disease. Study-wide findings and caveats: IBD-affected twins scored below their healthy co-twins in TCRbeta diversity (inverse Simpson). Relative clonotype sharing with others was diminished in IBD patients versus healthy twins, particularly with disease activity.

A template switching step added UMIs, each with a 6-nucleotide sample barcode. Reanalyzing the 5' RACE reads, TCRdb keeps one entry per CDR3 protein, without DNA. The sample table sets out fewer than 400,000 distinct CDR3 sequences. As for this clonotype: Its antigen is as yet unknown.

This sequence originates from a human donor with ulcerative colitis or Crohn's disease, or a healthy co-twin of an affected twin (not recorded which). Sequencing was carried out using blood.

CDR3 sequence: CASSLEGTNAYNEQFF. This chain uses TRBV5-1 with TRBJ2-1; TCRdb calls TRBD1, which cannot be checked without DNA. The CDR3 sequence is 16 residues long. Germline loops: CDR1 SGHRS, CDR2 YFSETQ.